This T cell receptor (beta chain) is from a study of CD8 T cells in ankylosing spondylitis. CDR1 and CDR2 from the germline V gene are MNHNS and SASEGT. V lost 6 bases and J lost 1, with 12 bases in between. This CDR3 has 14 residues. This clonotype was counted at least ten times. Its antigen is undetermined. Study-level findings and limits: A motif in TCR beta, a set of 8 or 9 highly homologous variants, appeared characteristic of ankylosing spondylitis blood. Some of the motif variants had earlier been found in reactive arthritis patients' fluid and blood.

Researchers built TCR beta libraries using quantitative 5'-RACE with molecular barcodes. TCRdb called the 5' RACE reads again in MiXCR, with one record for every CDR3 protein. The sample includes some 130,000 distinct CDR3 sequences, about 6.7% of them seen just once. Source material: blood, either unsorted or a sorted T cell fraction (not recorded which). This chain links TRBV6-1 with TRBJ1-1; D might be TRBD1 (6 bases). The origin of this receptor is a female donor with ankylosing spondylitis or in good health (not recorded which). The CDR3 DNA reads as TGTGCCAGCAGCGCAACGGGGGCGAACACTGAAGCTTTCTTT. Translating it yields CASSATGANTEAFF.